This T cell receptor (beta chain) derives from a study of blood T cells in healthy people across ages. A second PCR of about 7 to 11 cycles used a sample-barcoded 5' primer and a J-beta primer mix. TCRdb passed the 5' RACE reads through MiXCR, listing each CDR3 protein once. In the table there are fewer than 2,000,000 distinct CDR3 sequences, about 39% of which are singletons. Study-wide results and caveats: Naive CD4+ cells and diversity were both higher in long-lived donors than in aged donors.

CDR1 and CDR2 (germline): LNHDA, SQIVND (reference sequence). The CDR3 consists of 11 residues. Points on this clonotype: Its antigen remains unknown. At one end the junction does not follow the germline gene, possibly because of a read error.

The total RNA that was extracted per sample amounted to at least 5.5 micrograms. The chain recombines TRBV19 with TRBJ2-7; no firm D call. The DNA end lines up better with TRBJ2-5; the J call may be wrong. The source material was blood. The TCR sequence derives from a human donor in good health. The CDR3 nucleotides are TGTGTCAGTACCAGAGAAGAGACCCAGTACTTC. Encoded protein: CVSTREETQYF.